This T cell receptor beta chain comes out of a study of T cell repertoires in cytomegalovirus infection. On the study more broadly: Based on public TCR beta signatures, there were indications of CMV infection and of a matching HLA type.

Using its own MiXCR run on the reads, TCRdb lists one record per CDR3 protein. The table has some 700,000 distinct CDR3 sequences, 35% seen once; the top ten hold under 3.5%. This clonotype was recorded many times. The antigen is undetermined. General observations from the study: Using cumulative public TCR beta family frequency, the authors identified those who carried CMV together with the relevant HLA. The ex vivo response was dominated by HLA-C-restricted CMV-specific TCR beta clonotypes.

Deletions cut 7 bases from V and 5 bases from J, with 14 bases between. Germline CDR1 MNHNS, CDR2 SASEGT. This CDR3 is 13 amino acids long. This TCR came from a human donor in good health (CMV status not recorded). Some clones in this sample may be carry-over from other donors' samples. J is TRBJ1-2 and V is TRBV6-1; D remains unclear. The sequencing input was PBMCs. The CDR3 DNA sequence: TGTGCCAGCAAAAGACCACGCCAATATGGCTACACCTTC. It codes for CASKRPRQYGYTF.